This record concerns one T cell receptor (beta chain) sequence. In the original processing: Cell counts per sample came from amplifying reference gene primers. The repertoire was sequenced with immunoSEQ multiplex PCR; TCRdb's copy has only in-frame clones and lacks some. V and J calls and clone size are those listed in that table; D and trimming were worked out from the DNA. The table has around 110,000 clones, approximately 90% seen once. This sample was taken from a study of blood T cell repertoires in COVID-19. Study-level background: The United States, Italy and Spain were the sources of the acute and convalescent COVID-19 samples. From T cells, B-cell-depleted T cells, or PBMCs came the material, which was cDNA or gDNA.

This receptor was obtained from a human donor with active COVID-19. The donor label of this sample is uncertain. The sequenced sample consisted of peripheral blood.

The CDR3 spells CSASSSGVNNEQFF. CDR3 sequence (DNA): TGCAGTGCTAGTTCTAGCGGGGTAAACAATGAGCAGTTCTTC. The chain uses TRBV20-1 and TRBJ2-1, with 9 bases matching TRBD2. Germline trimming cut 3 bases from V and 5 bases from J; bases unmatched to any gene: 5. CDR1 is DFQATT and CDR2 is SNEGSKA in the germline V gene (reference sequence). The CDR3 spans 14 residues.